A single sample gave rise to the 18 T cell receptor beta chains below, sequenced in a study of T cell responses to AZD1222 COVID-19 vaccine. Profiled with immunoSEQ multiplex PCR; TCRdb holds only in-frame clones, not every one. The sample includes roughly 55,000 clones, roughly 90% seen only once; the top ten take roughly 2%. The sequences come from peripheral blood, collected on day 0 of AZD1222 vaccination. Receptors were obtained from an adult in good health.

CDR3 region: CATNGGQHNEKLFF. The DNA of the CDR3 is TGTGCCACAAATGGGGGCCAGCACAATGAAAAACTGTTTTTT. This chain connects TRBV28 to TRBJ1-4; D is perhaps TRBD1 (6 bases). Germline CDR1 and CDR2: MDHEN and SYDVKM. CDR3 length: 14 amino acids. Trimming stripped 10 bases from V and 5 bases from J, with 17 bases between.

Only one count was recorded for this clone. The genes are TRBV5-1 and TRBJ2-5, with 8 bases fitting TRBD1. From germline, CDR1 is SGHRS and CDR2 YFSETQ. V lost 1 base and J lost 5; bases outside the gene matches: 7. The CDR3 sequence is 15 residues long. The CDR3 nucleotides are TGCGCCAGCAGCTTGTCAGGGGGCTTCATGGAGACCCAGTACTTC. Its translation is CASSLSGGFMETQYF.

The chain couples TRBV18 to TRBJ1-2; 8 bases fit TRBD1. J was trimmed by 0 bases and V by 3 bases; bases with no gene match: 6. In germline, CDR1 is KGHSH, CDR2 LQKENI. The CDR3 covers 16 residues. CDR3 amino acids: CASSPDRAVTNYGYTF. The CDR3 DNA follows: TGTGCCAGCTCACCGGACAGGGCCGTAACTAACTATGGCTACACCTTC.

The chain combines TRBV5-1 with TRBJ2-2; D is perhaps TRBD2 (6 bases). V was trimmed by 0 bases and J by 1 base, leaving 16 bases between them. The CDR3 contains 18 residues. In germline, CDR1 is SGHRS, CDR2 YFSETQ. The CDR3 DNA reads TGCGCCAGCAGCTTGGGCCCCCTAGTCGGGAGGAACACCGGGGAGCTGTTTTTT. Translated: CASSLGPLVGRNTGELFF.

V is TRBV6-1 and J is TRBJ2-1, with TRBD2 identical over 8 bases. There are 16 residues in the CDR3. The ends lost 3 bases at V and 2 bases at J; junction bases unmatched: 6. The germline gives CDR1 MNHNS, CDR2 SASEGT. This CDR3 reads CASSDLPAGAYNEQFF. DNA for the CDR3: TGTGCCAGCAGTGACCTTCCAGCGGGAGCCTACAATGAGCAGTTCTTC.

The genes are TRBV27 and TRBJ1-2; 7 bases line up with TRBD1. In germline, CDR1 is MNHEY, CDR2 SMNVEV (reference sequence). The V and J ends lost 6 bases and 4 bases, in that order; junction bases with no gene match: 8. The CDR3 is 14 amino acids. The DNA for the CDR3 is TGTGCCAGCAGGGAACAGGGGATGCCCTATGGCTACACCTTC. Its protein is CASREQGMPYGYTF.

The chain links TRBV2 to TRBJ1-5; D gene uncertain. This CDR3 is 15 amino acids long. Germline V gene sequence: CDR1 SNHLY, CDR2 FYNNEI. Trimming stripped 1 base from V and 0 bases from J, with 7 bases between. CDR3 sequence: CASSEGPDSNQPQHF. Written as DNA, the CDR3 is TGTGCCAGCAGTGAAGGGCCAGATAGCAATCAGCCCCAGCATTTT.

The chain couples TRBV20-1 to TRBJ2-2; D gene unclear. This CDR3 has 13 residues. The ends were cut back, 3 bases at V and 0 bases at J, with 5 bases in the middle. Looked up from germline, CDR1 is DFQATT and CDR2 is SNEGSKA (reference sequence). The CDR3 bases are TGCAGTGCTAGTAATCCGAACACCGGGGAGCTGTTTTTT. It is translated as CSASNPNTGELFF.

In this sample, this clone turned up a few times. The V call is TRBV18, the J call TRBJ1-1; D unclear. This CDR3 contains 16 residues. Germline V lookup: CDR1 KGHSH, CDR2 LQKENI. V lost 0 bases to trimming and J lost 2 bases, with 13 bases between them. The CDR3 loop is CASSPPGTGFNTEAFF. Written as DNA, the CDR3 is TGTGCCAGCTCACCACCGGGAACGGGGTTCAACACTGAAGCTTTCTTT.

The chain couples TRBV5-6 to TRBJ2-1; 13 nucleotides line up with TRBD2. J gave up 2 bases and V 5 bases, and 13 bases lay outside the gene matches. This CDR3 spans 19 amino acids. Per the germline V gene, CDR1 is SGHDT and CDR2 is YYEEEE. The CDR3 spells CASRNGVGTSGRAYNEQFF. In DNA, the CDR3 is TGTGCCAGCAGGAATGGAGTGGGTACTAGCGGGAGGGCCTACAATGAGCAGTTCTTC.

The chain employs TRBV5-1 and TRBJ2-7; the match to TRBD1 covers 8 bases. Germline assignment: CDR1 SGHRS and CDR2 YFSETQ. J lost 5 bases, V lost 0 bases, and 1 base had no gene match. The CDR3 contains 13 residues. The CDR3 nucleotides read TGCGCCAGCAGCTTGGCGACAGGGGACGAGCAGTACTTC. It translates to CASSLATGDEQYF.

The gene calls are TRBV5-1 and TRBJ1-4, with D perhaps matching TRBD1 (5 bases). Trimming cost V 0 bases and J 4 bases, with 13 bases left between them. This CDR3 spans 16 amino acids. The germline gives CDR1 SGHRS, CDR2 YFSETQ. CDR3 DNA: TGCGCCAGCAGCTTGGACTCGGGGGACCGTAATGAAAAACTGTTTTTT. Its protein is CASSLDSGDRNEKLFF.

The J gene is TRBJ2-1, the V gene TRBV3-1 (or the pseudogene TRBV3-2), with 8 nucleotides matching TRBD2. V lost 1 base to trimming and J lost 3 bases; unmatched junction nucleotides: 2. The CDR3 totals 15 residues. Germline V gives CDR1 LGHDT, CDR2 YNNKEL (reference sequence). The chain's CDR3 is CASSQAGGSYNEQFF. The CDR3 bases are TGTGCCAGCAGCCAAGCGGGAGGGAGCTACAATGAGCAGTTCTTC.

The chain is built from TRBV13 and TRBJ2-7; D is perhaps TRBD1 (6 bases). V was clipped by 2 bases and J by 4 bases, with 12 bases between them. CDR3 length equals 14 residues. Germline CDR1 and CDR2: PRHDT and FYEKMQ (reference sequence). This CDR3 is CASSLSGVVYEQYF. The CDR3 DNA sequence: TGTGCCAGCAGCTTATCAGGGGTAGTTTACGAGCAGTACTTC.

The chain is built from TRBV7-2 and TRBJ2-1, with 7 bases aligning to TRBD2. V was pared by 4 bases and J by 1 base, with 4 bases of the junction left unmatched. The CDR3 is 15 residues long. Germline CDR1 and CDR2: SGHTA and FQGNSA. The CDR3 sequence: CASSSVAGSYNEQFF. DNA for the CDR3: TGTGCCAGCAGCTCCGTAGCGGGTTCCTACAATGAGCAGTTCTTC.

This clone was seen a few times. The chain carries TRBV7-9 and TRBJ1-1; a weak D match, TRBD1 (5 bases). V shed 3 bases and J shed 0 bases, with 8 bases lying between them. This CDR3 is 14 amino acids long. In germline, CDR1 is SEHNR, CDR2 FQNEAQ (reference sequence). In DNA form, the CDR3 reads TGTGCCAGCAGCTTTGGGGGGATGAACACTGAAGCTTTCTTT. This gives the protein CASSFGGMNTEAFF.

The rearrangement uses TRBV7-9 and TRBJ2-3, with 8 bases identical to TRBD1. The junction had 12 bases not matched to a gene; V was cut back by 5 bases and J by 5 bases. Germline assignment: CDR1 SEHNR and CDR2 FQNEAQ (reference sequence). The CDR3 runs 16 residues. The CDR3 here is CASSPPGQAYGDTQYF. The CDR3 coding sequence is TGTGCCAGCAGCCCCCCGGGACAGGCTTACGGAGATACGCAGTATTTT.

The chain has TRBV11-1 and TRBJ2-1; D gene uncertain. Germline V gene data show CDR1 as SGHAT and CDR2 as FQDESV (reference sequence). This CDR3 comprises 15 residues. V shed 0 bases and J shed 1 base, with 7 bases lying between them. This CDR3 reads CASSLAEQSYNEQFF. CDR3 bases: TGTGCCAGCAGCTTAGCCGAGCAATCCTACAATGAGCAGTTCTTC.